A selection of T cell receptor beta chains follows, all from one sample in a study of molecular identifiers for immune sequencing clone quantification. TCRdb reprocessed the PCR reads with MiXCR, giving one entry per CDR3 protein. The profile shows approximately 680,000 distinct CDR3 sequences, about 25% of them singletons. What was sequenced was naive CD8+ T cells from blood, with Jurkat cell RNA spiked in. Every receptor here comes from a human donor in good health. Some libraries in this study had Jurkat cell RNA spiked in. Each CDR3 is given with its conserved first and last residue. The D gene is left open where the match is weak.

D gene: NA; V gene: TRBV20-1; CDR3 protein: CSARGSVAPRIDTQYF
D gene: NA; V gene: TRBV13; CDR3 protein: CASSLAGSGEAEAFF
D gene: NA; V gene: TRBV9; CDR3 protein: CASSTEASHGEQFF
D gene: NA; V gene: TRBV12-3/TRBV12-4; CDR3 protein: CASSSPTRPGYTF
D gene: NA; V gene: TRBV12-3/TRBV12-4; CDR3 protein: CASSLGGRTGELFF
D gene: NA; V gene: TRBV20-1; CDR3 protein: CSARSIGTDTQYF
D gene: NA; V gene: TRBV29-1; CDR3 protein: CSVEQGWSGELFF
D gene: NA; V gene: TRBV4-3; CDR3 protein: CASSQNLRQFPQETQYF
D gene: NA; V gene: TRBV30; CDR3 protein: CAWQPNTEAFF
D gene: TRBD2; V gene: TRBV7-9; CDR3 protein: CASSLVYLGEGPQETQYF
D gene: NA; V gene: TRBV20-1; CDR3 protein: CSARPPRELFF
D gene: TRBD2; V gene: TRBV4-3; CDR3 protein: CASSQGLAGLSPDTQYF
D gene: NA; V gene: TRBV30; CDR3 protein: CAWSPRDTVYNEQFF